A selection of T cell receptor beta chains follows, all from one sample in a study of blood T cell repertoires in COVID-19. Measured with immunoSEQ multiplex PCR; TCRdb has only the in-frame clones, and not every one. This sample carries 250,000 to 350,000 clones, under 95% of them seen once, and the ten largest clones take 2% to 3%. Material: PBMCs or T cells enriched from blood (not recorded which). All receptors derive from a man between 60 and 75 years old who had recovered from COVID-19. The CDR3 runs from the conserved cysteine through the conserved F or W. D genes are given only for firm matches. Only some rows state a clone size, as once, few, many or a class for expanded clones.

>TRBJ2-7|TRBD1|.|TRBV30
TGTGCCTGGAGTCGGACAGGGAGCTTTCAAGGGCAGTACTTC
CAWSRTGSFQGQYF
>TRBJ2-1|TRBD2|.|TRBV2
TGTGCCAGCAGCTATCTAGCGGGAGGGAACAATGAGCAGTTCTTC
CASSYLAGGNNEQFF
>TRBJ2-7|TRBD2|few|TRBV15
TGTGCCACCAGCAGAGATACCGAGCGGGGTTACGAGCAGTACTTC
CATSRDTERGYEQYF
>TRBJ2-1|TRBD2|.|TRBV7-9
TGTGCCAGCAGCTCCCTAGCGGGAGGTGGGTCCTACAATGAGCAGTTCTTC
CASSSLAGGGSYNEQFF
>TRBJ1-2|.|.|TRBV6-5
TGTGCCAGCAGGGCGGGAAGGGGCGCAGGCTATGGCTACACCTTC
CASRAGRGAGYGYTF
>TRBJ1-3|TRBD1|.|TRBV7-9
TGTGCCAGCAGCTTATTCCCGAGCGGACAGGGAATGGCTGGAAACACCATATATTTT
CASSLFPSGQGMAGNTIYF
>TRBJ1-1|TRBD1|.|TRBV5-1
TGCGCCAGCAGCTTGGCAGGGGGCGGCACTGAAGCTTTCTTT
CASSLAGGGTEAFF
>TRBJ2-7|TRBD2|.|TRBV2
TGTGCCAGCAGTGAAGCGCGCCTAGCGGGAGCCAGTGAGCAGTACTTC
CASSEARLAGASEQYF
>TRBJ2-7|.|.|TRBV7-9
TGTGCCAGCAGCTTACAACAATACGAGCAGTACTTC
CASSLQQYEQYF
>TRBJ2-3|.|.|TRBV7-8
TGTGCCAGCAGCTTAGACGTGGCGGGACCCACAGATACGCAGTATTTT
CASSLDVAGPTDTQYF
>TRBJ1-1|.|once|TRBV18
TGTGCCAGCTCACCCCAGGGCAATGAAGCTTTCTTT
CASSPQGNEAFF
>TRBJ1-1|TRBD1|.|TRBV7-8
TGTGCCAGCAGCCGACCCCGAAACAGGGGTTTCACTGAAGCTTTCTTT
CASSRPRNRGFTEAFF
>TRBJ1-1|.|.|TRBV10-3
TGTGCCATCCGGGAGGGGAACACTGAAGCTTTCTTT
CAIREGNTEAFF
>TRBJ2-7|TRBD1|.|TRBV27
TGTGCCAGCAGTTTATCGACAGGGCTCGAGCAGTACTTC
CASSLSTGLEQYF
>TRBJ1-4|.|.|TRBV14
TGTGCCAGCAGCCAAGATATCGGGGGGCGCGATAGTGAAAAACTGTTTTTT
CASSQDIGGRDSEKLFF
>TRBJ1-2|TRBD1|.|TRBV5-1
TGCGCCAGCAGCATTGCGACAGGGGATGAAGGCTACACCTTC
CASSIATGDEGYTF
>TRBJ2-7|.|.|TRBV11-2
TGTGCCAGCAGCTTGCTTGGCAGGGCCTACGAGCAGTACTTC
CASSLLGRAYEQYF
>TRBJ1-3|.|.|TRBV9
TGTGCCAGCAGCGTAGAACAGGGAACTGGAAACACCATATATTTT
CASSVEQGTGNTIYF
>TRBJ1-2|TRBD1|once|TRBV19
TGTGCCAGTAGTATCTTGCTTGGGACAGGGAATGGCTACACCTTC
CASSILLGTGNGYTF
>TRBJ2-7|TRBD2|.|TRBV6-5
TGTGCCAGCAGTTACGACGCGGGAGTAGCCTACGAGCAGTACTTC
CASSYDAGVAYEQYF
>TRBJ1-2|.|few|TRBV30
TGTGCCTGGGATATGGGGGCCGGGAACTATGGCTACACCTTC
CAWDMGAGNYGYTF
>TRBJ1-4|.|.|TRBV5-1
TGCGCCAGCAGCTCAATCGGCAATATAGGACAGCAACTGTTTTTT
CASSSIGNIGQQLFF
>TRBJ1-6|.|.|TRBV27
TGTGCCAGCAGTTTGGCGGCAGCCTTTAATTCACCCCTCCACTTT
CASSLAAAFNSPLHF
>TRBJ2-1|.|.|TRBV3-1/TRBV3-2
TGTGCCAGCAGCCAAGGGACTACCTCCTACAATGAGCAGTTCTTC
CASSQGTTSYNEQFF
>TRBJ2-7|.|.|TRBV4-3
TGCGCCAGCAGCCAAGACCAGGGTAACTACGAGCAGTACTTC
CASSQDQGNYEQYF
>TRBJ2-7|.|.|TRBV5-6
TGTGCCAGCAGGACTACTACAGGGACCTACGAGCAGTACTTC
CASRTTTGTYEQYF
>TRBJ1-2|.|once|TRBV5-6
TGTGCCAGCAGCTTCATACAGGGCTTCTACTATGGCTACACCTTC
CASSFIQGFYYGYTF
>TRBJ1-2|.|.|TRBV28
TGTGCCAGTACCGTTGTGGAGAGGGGGTATGGCTACACCTTC
CASTVVERGYGYTF
>TRBJ2-5|.|.|TRBV5-1
TGCGCCAGCAGCTCAGAGGGCTACAGCCAAGAGACCCAGTACTTC
CASSSEGYSQETQYF
>TRBJ2-1|.|.|TRBV21-1
TGTGCCAGCAGCAAACCCCAGGGGTTCGCCCCCGGTGAGTTCTTC
CASSKPQGFAPGEFF
>TRBJ2-3|.|few|TRBV4-1
TGCGCCAGCAGCCCGGGGGGCCCCTTTAGCACAGATACGCAGTATTTT
CASSPGGPFSTDTQYF
>TRBJ2-6|.|.|TRBV19
TGTGCCAGTAGTCTTTTCGGGACACGGGATCTCTCTGGGGCCAACGTCCTGACTTTC
CASSLFGTRDLSGANVLTF
>TRBJ1-1|TRBD1|.|TRBV4-3
TGCGCCAGCAGCCAAGCCCTCACGGACAGGGTGGGGAGAAGGAACACTGAAGCTTTCTTT
CASSQALTDRVGRRNTEAFF
>TRBJ2-2|.|.|TRBV21-1
TGTGCCAGCAGCGTCCTAGCGGGAGAATTCCCCGGGGAGCTGTTTTTT
CASSVLAGEFPGELFF
>TRBJ2-3|TRBD2|.|TRBV5-4
TGTGCCAGCAGCACCCGACTAGCGGAAGCAGATACGCAGTATTTT
CASSTRLAEADTQYF
>TRBJ1-6|TRBD1|.|TRBV19
TGTGCCAGTAGTATAGGGGCGGACAGGGTATCACCCCTCCACTTT
CASSIGADRVSPLHF